Presented here are 9 T cell receptor beta chains from one specimen sequenced in a study of OX40 agonist ivuxolimab in advanced cancers. The table came from immunoSEQ multiplex PCR; TCRdb's copy has only in-frame clones and leaves some out. Of some 59,000 clones in the sample, about nine tenths are singletons; the top ten hold less than 5.5%. The sequencing here drew on CD4+ or CD8+ T cells sorted from blood, taken in a trial of the OX40 agonist ivuxolimab. Every receptor here comes from an adult with an advanced solid tumor such as melanoma, head and neck, liver or kidney cancer.

The chain has TRBV6-1 and TRBJ1-5; TRBD1 might be the D (5 bases). Germline V gives CDR1 MNHNS, CDR2 SASEGT. The length of the CDR3 is 14 residues. Trimming stripped 5 bases from V and 12 bases from J, with 20 bases between. CDR3 sequence (DNA): TGTGCCAGCAGTTCATCGCCGAAGTCAGGGAGCCAGCATTTT. Protein sequence: CASSSSPKSGSQHF.

The J gene is TRBJ2-2, the V gene TRBV19; D possibly corresponds to TRBD2 (6 bases). Germline assignment: CDR1 LNHDA and CDR2 SQIVND (reference sequence). V lost 10 bases and J lost 3, with 12 bases in between. The CDR3 is made up of 13 amino acids. CDR3 nucleotide sequence: TGTGCCACCACGCGGGACTACACCGGGGAGCTGTTTTTT. This codes for CATTRDYTGELFF.

The chain carries TRBV5-1 and TRBJ2-5; D is possibly TRBD1 (6 bases). Trimming removed 5 bases from V and 5 bases from J, with 16 bases in between. This CDR3 comprises 14 residues. Looked up from germline, CDR1 is SGHRS and CDR2 is YFSETQ. The CDR3 nucleotides read TGCGCCAGCAGTAAAGAGGGGGTTGGGGAGACCCAGTACTTC. This encodes CASSKEGVGETQYF.

The rearrangement uses TRBV19 and TRBJ1-1; 8 positions agree with TRBD1. CDR3 length: 15 amino acids. J lost 5 bases, V lost 8 bases, and 13 bases had no gene match. In germline, CDR1 is LNHDA, CDR2 SQIVND (reference sequence). CDR3 sequence reads: CASHPTGEKGTEAFF. The CDR3 DNA follows: TGTGCCAGTCACCCGACAGGGGAAAAAGGGACTGAAGCTTTCTTT.

J is TRBJ2-3 and V is TRBV2, with 7 bases that match TRBD2. Trimming removed 8 bases from V and 0 bases from J; junction bases left unmatched: 8. The germline gives CDR1 SNHLY, CDR2 FYNNEI. The CDR3 extends over 15 amino acids. In DNA form, the CDR3 reads TGTGCCAGCTCACCTAGCGGCCTTAGCACAGATACGCAGTATTTT. Encoded protein: CASSPSGLSTDTQYF.

The gene calls are TRBV6-1 and TRBJ2-1, with TRBD1 as a possible D gene (6 bases). From germline, CDR1 is MNHNS and CDR2 SASEGT. There are 12 residues in the CDR3. Trimming removed 2 bases from V and 9 bases from J, with 8 bases in between. The CDR3 DNA follows: TGTGCCAGCAGTGAACAGGGGAGTGAGCAGTTCTTC. Its protein product is CASSEQGSEQFF.

Concerning this clone: This sample also contains other DNA sequences that code for the same CDR3. This rearrangement joins TRBV6-1 to TRBJ2-3; TRBD1 is a possible D gene (6 bases). Trimming pared 6 bases from V and 0 bases from J, leaving 10 bases between. Germline assignment: CDR1 MNHNS and CDR2 SASEGT. The CDR3 extends over 14 amino acids. The CDR3 bases are TGTGCCAGCAGGGACAGAACTAGCACAGATACGCAGTATTTT. The encoded protein is CASRDRTSTDTQYF.

V gene TRBV18 combines with J gene TRBJ2-1; 8 bases fit TRBD2. With V trimmed by 4 bases and J by 2 bases, 4 bases remained unmatched. The germline gives CDR1 KGHSH, CDR2 LQKENI. This CDR3 is built from 15 residues. CDR3 residues: CASSRAGGPYNEQFF. The CDR3 DNA follows: TGTGCCAGCTCACGCGCGGGAGGCCCCTACAATGAGCAGTTCTTC.

This clone was counted once. The gene calls are TRBV6-5 and TRBJ2-7; D possibly matches TRBD1 or TRBD2 (5 bases each). Germline CDR1 MNHEY, CDR2 SVGAGI. Trimming removed 5 bases at V and 7 bases at J, with 18 bases between. The CDR3 sequence is 14 residues long. The CDR3 DNA sequence: TGTGCCAGCAGTATCCGGGACCCGGCCTGGGAGCAGTACTTC. Amino acids: CASSIRDPAWEQYF.